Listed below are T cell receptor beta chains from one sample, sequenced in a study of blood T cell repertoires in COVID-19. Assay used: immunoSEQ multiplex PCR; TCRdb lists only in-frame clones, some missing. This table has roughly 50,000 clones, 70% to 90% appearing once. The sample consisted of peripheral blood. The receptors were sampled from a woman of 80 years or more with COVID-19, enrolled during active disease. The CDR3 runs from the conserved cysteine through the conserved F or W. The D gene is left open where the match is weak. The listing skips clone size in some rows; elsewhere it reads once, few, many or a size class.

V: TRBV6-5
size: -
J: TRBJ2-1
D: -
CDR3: CASRGLAPNEQFF
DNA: TGTGCCAGCAGGGGGCTAGCGCCCAATGAGCAGTTCTTC

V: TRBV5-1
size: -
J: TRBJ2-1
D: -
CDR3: CASRPDLANEQFF
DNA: TGCGCCAGCAGACCCGACTTAGCTAATGAGCAGTTCTTC

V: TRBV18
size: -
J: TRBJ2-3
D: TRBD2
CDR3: CASSPNFGLAGDGGTDTQYF
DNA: TGTGCCAGCTCACCAAACTTCGGACTAGCGGGAGATGGGGGCACAGATACGCAGTATTTT

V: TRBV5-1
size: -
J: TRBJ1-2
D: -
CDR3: CASSFGMPSGSDYGYTF
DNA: TGCGCCAGCAGCTTTGGGATGCCCTCAGGGTCGGACTATGGCTACACCTTC

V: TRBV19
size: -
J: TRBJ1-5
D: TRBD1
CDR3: CASAGTVNQPQHF
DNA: TGTGCCAGCGCCGGGACAGTCAATCAGCCCCAGCATTTT

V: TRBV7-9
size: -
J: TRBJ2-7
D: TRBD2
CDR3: CASSLAGVDYEQYF
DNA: TGTGCCAGCAGCTTGGCGGGAGTAGACTACGAGCAGTACTTC

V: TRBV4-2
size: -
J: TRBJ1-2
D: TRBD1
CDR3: CASSQEDRGGNYGYTF
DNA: TGTGCCAGCAGCCAAGAGGACAGGGGAGGGAACTATGGCTACACCTTC

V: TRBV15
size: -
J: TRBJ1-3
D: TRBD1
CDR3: CATRRDRGSASGNTIYF
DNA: TGTGCCACCAGACGGGACAGGGGGAGCGCCTCTGGAAACACCATATATTTT

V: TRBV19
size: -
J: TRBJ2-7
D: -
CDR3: CASSIGQGSEQYF
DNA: TGTGCCAGTAGTATTGGGCAGGGTTCCGAGCAGTACTTC

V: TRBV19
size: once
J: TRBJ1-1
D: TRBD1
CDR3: CASSTTGEPEAFF
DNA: TGTGCCAGTAGTACCACAGGGGAGCCTGAAGCTTTCTTT

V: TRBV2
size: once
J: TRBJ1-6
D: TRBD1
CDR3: CASRRTGKESPLHF
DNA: TGTGCCAGCAGGAGGACAGGTAAAGAATCACCCCTCCACTTT

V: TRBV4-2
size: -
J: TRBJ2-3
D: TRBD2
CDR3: CASSQAGLAGLTDTQYF
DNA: TGTGCCAGCAGCCAAGCAGGACTAGCGGGTCTCACAGATACGCAGTATTTT

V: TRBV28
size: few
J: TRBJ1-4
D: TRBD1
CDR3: CASSQTGGREKLFF
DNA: TGTGCCAGCAGCCAGACAGGGGGCAGGGAAAAACTGTTTTTT

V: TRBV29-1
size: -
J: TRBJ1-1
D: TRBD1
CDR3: CSVEDRGTGSAFF
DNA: TGCAGCGTTGAAGATCGGGGGACAGGGAGTGCTTTCTTT

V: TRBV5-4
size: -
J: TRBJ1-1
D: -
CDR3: CASSARTDLNTEAFF
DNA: TGTGCCAGCAGCGCGAGGACTGATCTGAACACTGAAGCTTTCTTT

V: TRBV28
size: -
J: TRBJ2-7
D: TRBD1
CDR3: CASSSWLTGTGGPEQYF
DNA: TGTGCCAGCAGCTCTTGGCTGACCGGGACAGGGGGTCCCGAGCAGTACTTC

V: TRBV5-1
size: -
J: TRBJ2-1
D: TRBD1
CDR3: CASSLVDRAYNEQFF
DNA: TGCGCCAGCAGCTTGGTTGACAGGGCCTACAATGAGCAGTTCTTC

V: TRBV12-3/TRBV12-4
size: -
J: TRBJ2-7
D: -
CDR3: CASSPGSLYEQYF
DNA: TGTGCCAGCAGCCCAGGGTCCCTCTACGAGCAGTACTTC

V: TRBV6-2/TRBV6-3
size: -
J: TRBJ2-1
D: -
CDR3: CASSYRARRLYNEQFF
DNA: TGTGCCAGCAGTTATAGGGCCCGGAGGCTCTACAATGAGCAGTTCTTC

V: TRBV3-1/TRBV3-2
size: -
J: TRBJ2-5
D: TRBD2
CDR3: CASSHTGGRGKETQYF
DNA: TGTGCCAGCAGCCACACGGGAGGAAGGGGAAAAGAGACCCAGTACTTC

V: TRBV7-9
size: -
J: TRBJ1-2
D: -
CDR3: CASSSRAGGYTF
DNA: TGTGCCAGCAGCTCGCGGGCGGGGGGCTACACCTTC

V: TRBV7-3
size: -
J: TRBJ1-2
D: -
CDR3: CASSPKGKGSDYTF
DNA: TGTGCCAGCAGCCCAAAAGGGAAGGGGTCTGACTACACCTTC

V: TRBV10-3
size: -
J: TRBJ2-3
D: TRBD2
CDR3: CAITTSGGTDTQYF
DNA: TGTGCCATCACTACTAGCGGGGGCACAGATACGCAGTATTTT

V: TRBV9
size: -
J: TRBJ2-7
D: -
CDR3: CASSVGYSTYEQYF
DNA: TGTGCCAGCAGCGTAGGGTACAGTACCTACGAGCAGTACTTC

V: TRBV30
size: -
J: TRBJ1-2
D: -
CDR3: CAWGPLEPPGYTF
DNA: TGTGCCTGGGGCCCCCTTGAACCACCGGGCTACACCTTC

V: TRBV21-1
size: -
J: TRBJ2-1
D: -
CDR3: CASSKAQGLAGGVNEQFF
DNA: TGTGCCAGCAGCAAAGCGCAGGGGCTAGCGGGAGGGGTCAATGAGCAGTTCTTC

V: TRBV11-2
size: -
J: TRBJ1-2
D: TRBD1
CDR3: CASRHNRVGQAPNYGYTF
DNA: TGTGCCAGCAGACATAACCGTGTCGGACAGGCCCCAAACTATGGCTACACCTTC

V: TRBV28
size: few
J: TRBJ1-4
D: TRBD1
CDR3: CASSSSDRGRNEKLFF
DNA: TGTGCCAGCAGTTCCTCCGACAGGGGCCGGAACGAAAAACTGTTTTTT

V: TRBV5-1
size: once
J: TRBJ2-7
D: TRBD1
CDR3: CASSPGQGLAYEQYF
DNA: TGCGCCAGCAGCCCCGGACAGGGGCTAGCCTACGAGCAGTACTTC

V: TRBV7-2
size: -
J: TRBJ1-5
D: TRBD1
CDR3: CASSPEGQGDQPQHF
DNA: TGTGCCAGCAGCCCAGAAGGGCAGGGGGATCAGCCCCAGCATTTT

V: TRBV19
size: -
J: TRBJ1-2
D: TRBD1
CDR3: CASSRDRGRFGGYTF
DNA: TGTGCCAGTAGTCGGGACAGGGGAAGATTCGGTGGCTACACCTTC

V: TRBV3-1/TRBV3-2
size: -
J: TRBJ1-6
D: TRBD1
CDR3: CASSLSTGNDSPLHF
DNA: TGTGCCAGCAGCCTCTCGACAGGGAATGATTCACCCCTCCACTTT

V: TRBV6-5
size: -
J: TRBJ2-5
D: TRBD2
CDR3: CASSYAGGYRETQYF
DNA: TGTGCCAGCAGTTACGCGGGAGGTTACAGAGAGACCCAGTACTTC

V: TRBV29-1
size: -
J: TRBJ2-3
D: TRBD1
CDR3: CSVAGTGVSTDTQYF
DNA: TGCAGCGTTGCAGGGACAGGGGTGAGCACAGATACGCAGTATTTT

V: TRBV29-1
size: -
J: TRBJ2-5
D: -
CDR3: CSVEGLGGSKGTQYF
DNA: TGCAGCGTTGAAGGGCTGGGGGGTTCCAAGGGGACCCAGTACTTC

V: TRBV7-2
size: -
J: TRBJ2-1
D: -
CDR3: CASSLAVGTAGLMFF
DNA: TGTGCCAGCAGCTTAGCCGTCGGGACAGCGGGCCTCATGTTCTTC

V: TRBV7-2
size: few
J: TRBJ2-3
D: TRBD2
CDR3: CASNLQRSRLAGSTDTQYF
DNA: TGTGCCAGCAACCTCCAGCGGTCCCGACTAGCGGGGAGCACAGATACGCAGTATTTT

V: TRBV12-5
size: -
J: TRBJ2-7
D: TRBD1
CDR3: CASGRPGTGRGLYEQYF
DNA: TGTGCTAGTGGGCGTCCCGGGACAGGGAGAGGTCTCTACGAGCAGTACTTC

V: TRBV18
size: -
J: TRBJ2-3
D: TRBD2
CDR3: CASSPAGGTDTQYF
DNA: TGTGCCAGCTCACCGGCGGGGGGCACAGATACGCAGTATTTT

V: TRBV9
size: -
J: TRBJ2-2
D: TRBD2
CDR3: CASSVSGTSGAQFF
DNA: TGTGCCAGCAGCGTTTCCGGGACTAGTGGGGCCCAGTTTTTT